This T cell receptor (beta chain) derives from a study of T cell responses to AZD1222 COVID-19 vaccine. This clone is judged medium-sized (0.01 to 0.1%). Its antigen is currently unknown. Some clones are missing from TCRdb's copy, which holds only in-frame ones; the method was immunoSEQ multiplex PCR. The sample includes approximately 68,000 clones, 70% to 90% of them seen just once. The CDR3 contains 14 residues. Germline CDR1 MNHEY, CDR2 SMNVEV (reference sequence). The junction had 7 bases not matched to a gene; V was cut back by 7 bases and J by 3 bases. Broader study findings: White British ancestry dominated among donors, who included more females, and clonal diversity was possibly underestimated. Baseline seropositives among AZD1222 recipients totaled only 5 or 6. Targets within unmutated variant regions were reportedly found for nearly half of spike-specific TCRs.

The chain uses TRBV27 and TRBJ2-3; TRBD2 matches 7 bases. The TCR was taken from an adult who received the MenACWY meningococcal vaccine as a control. The sequencing used peripheral blood, collected 28 days after the second dose of the MenACWY control vaccine. Here the CDR3 DNA reads TGTGCCAGCACCCACAGCGGGGTAACAGATACGCAGTATTTT. Its translation: CASTHSGVTDTQYF.